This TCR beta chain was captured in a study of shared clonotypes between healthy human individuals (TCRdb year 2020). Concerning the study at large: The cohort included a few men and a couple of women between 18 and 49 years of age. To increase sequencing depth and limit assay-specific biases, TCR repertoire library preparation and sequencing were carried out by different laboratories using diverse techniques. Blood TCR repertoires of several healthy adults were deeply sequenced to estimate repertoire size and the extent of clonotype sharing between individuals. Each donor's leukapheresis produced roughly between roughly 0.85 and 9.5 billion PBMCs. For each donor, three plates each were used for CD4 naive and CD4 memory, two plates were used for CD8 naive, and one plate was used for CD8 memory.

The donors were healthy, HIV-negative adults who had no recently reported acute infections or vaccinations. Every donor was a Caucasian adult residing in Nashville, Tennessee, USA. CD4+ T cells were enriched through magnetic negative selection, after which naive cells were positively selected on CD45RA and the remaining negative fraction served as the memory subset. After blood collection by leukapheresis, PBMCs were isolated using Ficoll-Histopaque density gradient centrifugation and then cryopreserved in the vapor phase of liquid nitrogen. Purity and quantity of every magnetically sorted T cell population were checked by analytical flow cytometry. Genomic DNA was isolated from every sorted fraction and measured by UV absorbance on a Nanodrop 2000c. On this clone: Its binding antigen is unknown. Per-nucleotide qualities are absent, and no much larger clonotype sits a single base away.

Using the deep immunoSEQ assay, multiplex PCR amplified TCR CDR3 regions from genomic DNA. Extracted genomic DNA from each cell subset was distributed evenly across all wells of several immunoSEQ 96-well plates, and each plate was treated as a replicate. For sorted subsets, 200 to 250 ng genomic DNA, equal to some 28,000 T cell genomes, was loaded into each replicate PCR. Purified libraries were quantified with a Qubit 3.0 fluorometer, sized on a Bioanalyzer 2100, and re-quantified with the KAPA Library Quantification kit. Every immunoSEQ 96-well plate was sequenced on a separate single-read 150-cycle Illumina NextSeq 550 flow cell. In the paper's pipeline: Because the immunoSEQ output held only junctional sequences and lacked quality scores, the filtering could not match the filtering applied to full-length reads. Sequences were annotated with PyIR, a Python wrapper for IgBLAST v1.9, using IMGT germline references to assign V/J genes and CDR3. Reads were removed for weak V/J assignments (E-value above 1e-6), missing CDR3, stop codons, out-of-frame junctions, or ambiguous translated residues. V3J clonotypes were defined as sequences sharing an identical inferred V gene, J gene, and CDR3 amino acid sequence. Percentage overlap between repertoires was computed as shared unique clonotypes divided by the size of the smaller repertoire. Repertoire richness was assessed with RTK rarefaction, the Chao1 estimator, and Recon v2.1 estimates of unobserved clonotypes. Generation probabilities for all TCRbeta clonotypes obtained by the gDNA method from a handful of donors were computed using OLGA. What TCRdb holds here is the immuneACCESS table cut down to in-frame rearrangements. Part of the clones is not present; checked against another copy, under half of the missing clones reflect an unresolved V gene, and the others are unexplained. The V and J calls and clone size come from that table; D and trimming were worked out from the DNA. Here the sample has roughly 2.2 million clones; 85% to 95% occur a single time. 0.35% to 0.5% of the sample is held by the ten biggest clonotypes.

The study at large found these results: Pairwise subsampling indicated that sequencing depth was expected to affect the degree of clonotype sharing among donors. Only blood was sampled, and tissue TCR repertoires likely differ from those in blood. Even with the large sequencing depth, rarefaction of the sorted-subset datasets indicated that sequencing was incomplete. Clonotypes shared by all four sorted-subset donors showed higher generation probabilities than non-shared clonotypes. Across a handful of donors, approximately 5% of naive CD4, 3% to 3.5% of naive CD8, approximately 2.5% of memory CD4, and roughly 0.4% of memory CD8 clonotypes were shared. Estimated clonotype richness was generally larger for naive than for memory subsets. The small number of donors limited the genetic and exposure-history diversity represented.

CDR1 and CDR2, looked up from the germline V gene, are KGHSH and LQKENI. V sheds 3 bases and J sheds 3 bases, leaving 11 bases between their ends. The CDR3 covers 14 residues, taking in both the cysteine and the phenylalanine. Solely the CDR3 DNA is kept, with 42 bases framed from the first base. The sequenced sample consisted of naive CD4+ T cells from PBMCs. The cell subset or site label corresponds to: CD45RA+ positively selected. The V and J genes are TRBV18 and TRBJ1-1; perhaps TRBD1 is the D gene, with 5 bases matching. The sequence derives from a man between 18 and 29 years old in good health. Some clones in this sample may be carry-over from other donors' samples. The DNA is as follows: TGTGCCAGCTCACCGACCTGGGGCGACACTGAAGCTTTCTTT. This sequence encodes CASSPTWGDTEAFF.